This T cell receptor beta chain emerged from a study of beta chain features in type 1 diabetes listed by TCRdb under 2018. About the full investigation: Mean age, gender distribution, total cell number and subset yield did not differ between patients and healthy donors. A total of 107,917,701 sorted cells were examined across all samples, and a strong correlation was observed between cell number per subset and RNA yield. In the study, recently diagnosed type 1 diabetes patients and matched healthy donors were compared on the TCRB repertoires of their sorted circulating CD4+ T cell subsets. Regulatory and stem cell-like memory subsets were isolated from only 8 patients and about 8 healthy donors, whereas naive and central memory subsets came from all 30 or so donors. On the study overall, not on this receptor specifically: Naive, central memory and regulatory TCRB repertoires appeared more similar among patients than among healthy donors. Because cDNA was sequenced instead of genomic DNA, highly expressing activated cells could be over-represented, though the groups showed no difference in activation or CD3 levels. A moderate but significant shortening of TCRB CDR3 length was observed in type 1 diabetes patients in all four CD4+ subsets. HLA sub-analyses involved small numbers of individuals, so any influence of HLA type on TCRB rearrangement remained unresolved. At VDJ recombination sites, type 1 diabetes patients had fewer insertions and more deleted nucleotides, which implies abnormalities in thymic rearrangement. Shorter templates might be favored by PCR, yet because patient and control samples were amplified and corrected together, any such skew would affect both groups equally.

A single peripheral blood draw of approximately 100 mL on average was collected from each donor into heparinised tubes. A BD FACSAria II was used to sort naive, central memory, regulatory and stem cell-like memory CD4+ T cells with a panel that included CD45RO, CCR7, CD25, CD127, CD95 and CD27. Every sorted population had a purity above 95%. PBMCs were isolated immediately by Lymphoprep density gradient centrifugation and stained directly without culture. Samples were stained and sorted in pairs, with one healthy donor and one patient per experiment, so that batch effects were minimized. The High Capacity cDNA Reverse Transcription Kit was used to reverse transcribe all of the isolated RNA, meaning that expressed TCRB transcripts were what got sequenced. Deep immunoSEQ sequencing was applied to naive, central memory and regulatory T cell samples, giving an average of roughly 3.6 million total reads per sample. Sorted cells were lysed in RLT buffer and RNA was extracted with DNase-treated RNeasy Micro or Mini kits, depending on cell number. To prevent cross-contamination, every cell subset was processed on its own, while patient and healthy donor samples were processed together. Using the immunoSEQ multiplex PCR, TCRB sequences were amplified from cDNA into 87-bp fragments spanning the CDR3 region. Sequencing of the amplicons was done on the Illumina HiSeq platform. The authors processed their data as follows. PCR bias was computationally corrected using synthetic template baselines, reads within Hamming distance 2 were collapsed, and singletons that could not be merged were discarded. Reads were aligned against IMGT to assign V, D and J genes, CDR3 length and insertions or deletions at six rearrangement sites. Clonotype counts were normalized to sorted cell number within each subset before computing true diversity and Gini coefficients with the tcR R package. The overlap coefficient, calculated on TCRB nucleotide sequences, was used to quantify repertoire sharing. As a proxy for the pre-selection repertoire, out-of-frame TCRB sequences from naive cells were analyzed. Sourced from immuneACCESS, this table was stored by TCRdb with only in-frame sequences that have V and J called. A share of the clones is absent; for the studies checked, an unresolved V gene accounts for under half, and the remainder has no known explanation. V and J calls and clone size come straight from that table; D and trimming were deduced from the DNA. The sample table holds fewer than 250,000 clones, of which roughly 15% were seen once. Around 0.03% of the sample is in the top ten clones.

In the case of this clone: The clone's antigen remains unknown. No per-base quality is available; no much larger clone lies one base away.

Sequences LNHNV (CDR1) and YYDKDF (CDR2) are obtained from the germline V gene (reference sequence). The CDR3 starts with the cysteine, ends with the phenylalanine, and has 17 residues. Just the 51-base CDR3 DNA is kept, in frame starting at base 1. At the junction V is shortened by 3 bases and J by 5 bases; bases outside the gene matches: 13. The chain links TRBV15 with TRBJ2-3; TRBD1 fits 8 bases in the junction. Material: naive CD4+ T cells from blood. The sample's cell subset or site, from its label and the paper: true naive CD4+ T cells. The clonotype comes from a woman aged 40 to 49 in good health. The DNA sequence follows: TGTGCCACCAGCAGTGAACTTCCAGGGGGCAGGTTAGATACGCAGTATTTT. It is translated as CATSSELPGGRLDTQYF.